This is a list of T cell receptor beta chains from one sample in a study of response to subunit inactivated influenza vaccine. One entry per CDR3 protein, called by TCRdb with MiXCR from the RT-PCR reads. The table has about 780,000 distinct CDR3 sequences, 18% seen once; the top ten hold about a tenth. Source: PBMCs from blood, taken approximately 5 days after vaccination. The receptors shown here come from a man in his fifties who received an inactivated influenza vaccine. The CDR3 runs from the conserved cysteine through the conserved F or W. Fields, in order: clone size, J gene, D gene, V gene, CDR3 DNA, CDR3 protein. D genes are given only for firm matches. Some rows mark clone size as missing; the rest say once, few, many or name a class of expanded clone.

>few|TRBJ2-1|NA|TRBV7-2
TGTGCCAGCAGCTCGATAGAAAATGTGCAGTTCTTC
CASSSIENVQFF
>few|TRBJ2-6|NA|TRBV12-3/TRBV12-4
TGTGCCAGCAGAGAGCAGGGAATATCTGGGGCCAACGTCCTGACTTTC
CASREQGISGANVLTF
>once|TRBJ2-1|NA|TRBV6-1
TGTGCCAGTGGTCGGACCATGGGGGGATACAATGAGCAGTTCTTC
CASGRTMGGYNEQFF
>many|TRBJ1-1|NA|TRBV11-2
TGTGCCAGCAGCTTAGCGGGGCAGCTGAACACTGAAGCTTTCTTT
CASSLAGQLNTEAFF
>few|TRBJ2-5|TRBD2|TRBV12-3/TRBV12-4
TGTGCCAGCAGTTTCGGACTAGCGGGGGCTGAGACCCAGTACTTC
CASSFGLAGAETQYF
>few|TRBJ1-2|NA|TRBV12-3/TRBV12-4
TGTGCCAGCACTCCCATGGGGGGCCTCTATGGCTACACCTTC
CASTPMGGLYGYTF
>NA|TRBJ1-4|NA|TRBV5-1
TGCGCCAGCAGCTCACAGGGCCCACCGAATGAAAAACTGTTTTTT
CASSSQGPPNEKLFF
>NA|TRBJ2-7|NA|TRBV20-1
TGCAGTGCTAGAGCCGGGCAGGACGAGCAGTACTTC
CSARAGQDEQYF
>few|TRBJ2-3|NA|TRBV30
TGTGCCTGGACGAACGGGGGCATCGATGGGGATACGCAGTATTTT
CAWTNGGIDGDTQYF
>NA|TRBJ1-1|NA|TRBV19
TGTGCCAGTAGTATCCCAGGGGCTGCGAACACTGAAGCTTTCTTT
CASSIPGAANTEAFF
>NA|TRBJ2-6|NA|TRBV18
TGTGCCAGCTCATCCGCTTCCGTTTCTGGGGCCAACGTCCTGACTTTC
CASSSASVSGANVLTF
>NA|TRBJ2-3|NA|TRBV24-1
TGTGCCACCGCCGAGGAGGGGACGACAGATACGCAGTATTTT
CATAEEGTTDTQYF
>few|TRBJ1-6|TRBD1|TRBV4-1
TGCGCCAGCAGCCAAAAGCGGGACAGTAATTCACCCCTCCACTTT
CASSQKRDSNSPLHF
>NA|TRBJ1-6|NA|TRBV5-1
TGCGCCAGCAGCTTGGCAAACCTCGGGAGCAATTCACCCCTCCACTTT
CASSLANLGSNSPLHF
>few|TRBJ2-7|NA|TRBV7-9
TGTGCCAGCAGCCCTAACAGGGCAGGGAGCGAGCAGTACTTC
CASSPNRAGSEQYF
>few|TRBJ1-1|TRBD1|TRBV7-9
TGTGCCAGCAGCACACGACAGGGAGGGGTAGCTTTCTTT
CASSTRQGGVAFF
>NA|TRBJ2-5|TRBD1|TRBV15
TGTGCCACCAGCATACGGACAGGGCCGGGGGAGACCCAGTACTTC
CATSIRTGPGETQYF
>NA|TRBJ1-2|NA|TRBV9
TGTGCCAGCAGCGTATTCCCGAGGGATGGCTACACCTTC
CASSVFPRDGYTF
>few|TRBJ2-2|NA|TRBV7-2
TGTGCCAGCACCCTAGGGGGCACCGGGGAGCTGTTTTTT
CASTLGGTGELFF
>many|TRBJ2-1|NA|TRBV29-1
TGCAGCGTTGCCCGTATCAATGAGCAGTTCTTC
CSVARINEQFF
>few|TRBJ2-2|TRBD2|TRBV20-1
TGCAGTGCTTCATATGGGGGGGACGGGGAGCTGTTTTTT
CSASYGGDGELFF
>few|TRBJ2-7|NA|TRBV10-3
TGTGCCATCGGCTTACAGGGTAACGACGAGCAGTACTTC
CAIGLQGNDEQYF
>NA|TRBJ2-1|NA|TRBV2
TGTGCCAGCAGTGGACAAGGCCGGAGGAATGAGCAGTTCTTC
CASSGQGRRNEQFF
>NA|TRBJ2-7|TRBD1|TRBV29-1
TGCAGCGTTGTGACCGGGACAGGGGGCTACGAGCAGTACTTC
CSVVTGTGGYEQYF
>NA|TRBJ2-1|TRBD2|TRBV28
TGTGCCAGCAGTGCGACTAGCGGGAGCGTCTACAATGAGCAGTTCTTC
CASSATSGSVYNEQFF
>NA|TRBJ2-1|TRBD2|TRBV4-1
TGCGCCAGCAGCCAAGATCCTAGGGCTAGCGGGGGTAATGAGCAGTTCTTC
CASSQDPRASGGNEQFF
>NA|TRBJ1-3|NA|TRBV10-3
TGTGCCATCAGTGACGGTGTTGGGTCTCTTGGAAACACCATATATTTT
CAISDGVGSLGNTIYF